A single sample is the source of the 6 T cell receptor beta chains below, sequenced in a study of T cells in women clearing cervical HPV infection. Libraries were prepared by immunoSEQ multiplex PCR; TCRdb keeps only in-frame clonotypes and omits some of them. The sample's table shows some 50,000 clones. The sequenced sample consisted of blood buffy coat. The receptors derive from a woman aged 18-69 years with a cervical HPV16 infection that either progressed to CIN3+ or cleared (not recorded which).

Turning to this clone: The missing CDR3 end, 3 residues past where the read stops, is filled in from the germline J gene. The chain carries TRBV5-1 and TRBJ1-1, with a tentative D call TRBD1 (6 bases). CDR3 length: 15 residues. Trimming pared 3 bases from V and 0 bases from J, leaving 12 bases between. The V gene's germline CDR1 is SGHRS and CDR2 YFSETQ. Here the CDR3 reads CASSWGGRVNTEAFF. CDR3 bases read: TGCGCCAGCAGCTGGGGGGGCAGGGTGAACACTGAA.

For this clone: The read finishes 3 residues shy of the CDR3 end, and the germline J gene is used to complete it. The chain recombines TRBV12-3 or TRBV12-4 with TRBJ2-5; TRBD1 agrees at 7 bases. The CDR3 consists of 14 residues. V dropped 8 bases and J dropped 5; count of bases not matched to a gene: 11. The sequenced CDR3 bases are TGTGCCAGCGGGTACAGGGGAGCGCACGAGACC. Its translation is CASGYRGAHET. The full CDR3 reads CASGYRGAHETQYF.

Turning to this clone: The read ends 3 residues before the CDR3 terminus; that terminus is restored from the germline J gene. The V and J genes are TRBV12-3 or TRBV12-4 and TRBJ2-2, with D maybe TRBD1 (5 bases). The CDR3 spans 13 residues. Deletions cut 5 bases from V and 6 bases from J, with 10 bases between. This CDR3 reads CASSQGVPGELFF. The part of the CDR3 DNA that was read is TGTGCCAGCAGTCAAGGGGTCCCCGGGGAG.

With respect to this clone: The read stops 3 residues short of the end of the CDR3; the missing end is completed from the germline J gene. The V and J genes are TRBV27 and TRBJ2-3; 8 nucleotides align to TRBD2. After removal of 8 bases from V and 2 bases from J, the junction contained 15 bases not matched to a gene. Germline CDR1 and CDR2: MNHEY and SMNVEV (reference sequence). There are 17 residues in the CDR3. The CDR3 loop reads CASGPAGLAGHTDTQYF. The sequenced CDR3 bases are TGTGCCAGCGGGCCCGCCGGATTAGCGGGGCACACAGATACG.

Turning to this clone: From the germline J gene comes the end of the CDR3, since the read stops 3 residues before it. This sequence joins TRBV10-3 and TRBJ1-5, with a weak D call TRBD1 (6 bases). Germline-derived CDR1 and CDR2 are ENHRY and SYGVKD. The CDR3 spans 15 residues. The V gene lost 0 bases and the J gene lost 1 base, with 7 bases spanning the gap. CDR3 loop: CAISESTGSNQPQHF. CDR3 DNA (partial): TGTGCCATCAGTGAGTCAACAGGGAGCAATCAGCCC.

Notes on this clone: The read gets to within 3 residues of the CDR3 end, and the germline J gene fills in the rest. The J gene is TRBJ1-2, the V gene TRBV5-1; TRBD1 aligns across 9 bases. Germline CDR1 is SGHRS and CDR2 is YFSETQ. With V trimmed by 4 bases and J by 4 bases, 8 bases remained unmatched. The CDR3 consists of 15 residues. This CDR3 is CASSPGTGGFYGYTF. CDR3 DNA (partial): TGCGCCAGCAGCCCCGGTACAGGGGGCTTCTATGGC.